This record looks at one TCR beta chain sequence and its context. TCRdb's copy holds only in-frame clones and misses some; the assay was immunoSEQ multiplex PCR. Of more than 90,000 clones in the sample, 80% to 90% were seen once. V lost 6 bases, J lost 12 bases, and 19 bases lay in between. The CDR3 is 13 amino acids. The germline V gene encodes CDR1 MNHEY and CDR2 SVGAGI. The data originate from a study of radiotherapy plus CTLA-4 blockade in lung cancer. The source of this sequence is a human donor with non-small cell lung cancer that progressed on radiotherapy plus ipilimumab. The chain has TRBV6-5 and TRBJ2-3, with D possibly being TRBD1 or TRBD2 (5 bases each). The material sequenced was peripheral blood, taken from a patient treated with radiotherapy plus ipilimumab. CDR3 in DNA: TGTGCCAGCAGGCTAGACGGGACCCGTGATCAGTATTTT. Encoded protein: CASRLDGTRDQYF.